This T cell receptor (beta chain) originates from a study of CD8 T cells in Susac syndrome. The study, taken as a whole, reports: As acknowledged by the study, its TCR sequencing and HLA analysis included a relatively small number of individuals.

A note on this clonotype: The antigen remains undetermined.

It was with random hexamers that about 0.45 to 1 ug RNA was reverse transcribed. TCRdb re-called the immunoSEQ multiplex PCR reads through MiXCR, storing one row per CDR3 protein. Among about 180,000 distinct CDR3 sequences listed, around 95% were seen once. The length of the CDR3 is 14 residues. Trimming took 6 bases from V and 5 from J; bases not matched to a gene: 7. Looked up from germline, CDR1 is SNHLY and CDR2 is FYNNEI. High-throughput TCR beta sequencing covered peripheral CD8+ and CD4+ T cells. The V and J genes are TRBV2 and TRBJ1-2, with 9 bases fitting TRBD1. This clonotype originated in a human donor with multiple sclerosis. Sequencing input: CD4+ T cells from PBMCs. DNA of the CDR3: TGTGCCAGCAGGGACAGGGGATTTCGTTATGGCTACACCTTC. Encoded protein: CASRDRGFRYGYTF. The full variable domain, with the rest looked up from reference TRBV2 and TRBJ1-2, is EPEVTQTPSHQVTQMGQEVILRCVPISNHLYFYWYRQILGQKVEFLVSFYNNEISEKSEIFDDQFSVERPDGSNFTLKIRSTKLEDSAMYFCASRDRGFRYGYTFGSGTRLTVV.